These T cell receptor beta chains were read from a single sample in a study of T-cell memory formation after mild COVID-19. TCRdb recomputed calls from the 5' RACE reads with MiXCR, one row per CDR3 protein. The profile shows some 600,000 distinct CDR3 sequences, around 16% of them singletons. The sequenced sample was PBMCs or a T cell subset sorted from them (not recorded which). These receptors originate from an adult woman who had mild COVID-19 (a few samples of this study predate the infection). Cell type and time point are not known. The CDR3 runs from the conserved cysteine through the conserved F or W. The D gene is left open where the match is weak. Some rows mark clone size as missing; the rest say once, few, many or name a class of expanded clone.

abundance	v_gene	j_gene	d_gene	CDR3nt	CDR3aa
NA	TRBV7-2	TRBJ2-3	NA	TGTGCCAGCATCTTCGCAGGTGATACGCAGTATTTT	CASIFAGDTQYF
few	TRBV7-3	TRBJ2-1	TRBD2	TGTGCCAGCAGCCCAAGGGAGGGAGGGGATTACAATGAGCAGTTCTTC	CASSPREGGDYNEQFF
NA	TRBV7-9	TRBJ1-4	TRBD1	TGTGCCAGCAGCTTGACAGGGGGTCGAATGGGAGAAAAACTGTTTTTT	CASSLTGGRMGEKLFF
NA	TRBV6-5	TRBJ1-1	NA	TGTGCCAGCAGTTACTTGGGGGCGAGTGAAGCTTTCTTT	CASSYLGASEAFF
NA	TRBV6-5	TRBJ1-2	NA	TGTGCCAGCAGACCCAGTCGAGCTAACTATGGCTACACCTTC	CASRPSRANYGYTF
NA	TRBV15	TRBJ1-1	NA	TGTGCCACCAGCAAGGCATCGAACACTGAAGCTTTCTTT	CATSKASNTEAFF
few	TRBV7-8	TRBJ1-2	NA	TGTGCCAGCCTTTCGTCCGGGGGGCGGGTGGATGGCTACACCTTC	CASLSSGGRVDGYTF
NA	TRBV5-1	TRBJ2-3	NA	TGCGCCAGCAGCGAATCCCTCTCAGGGGGGTCTACGCAGTATTTT	CASSESLSGGSTQYF
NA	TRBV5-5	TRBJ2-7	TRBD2	TGTGCCAGCAGCTTGGCGACTAGCGGGAGTAAGTACGAGCAGTACTTC	CASSLATSGSKYEQYF
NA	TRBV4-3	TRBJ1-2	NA	TGCGCCAGCAGCCAAGAATTGGCGGCGTATGGCTACACCTTC	CASSQELAAYGYTF
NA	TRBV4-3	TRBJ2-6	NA	TGCGCCAGCAGCCAAGATTACAGGGTCGCTGGGGCCAACGTCCTGACTTTC	CASSQDYRVAGANVLTF